Listed below are T cell receptor beta chains from one sample, sequenced in a study of cytomegalovirus exposure and HLA in healthy donors. Assay used: immunoSEQ multiplex PCR; TCRdb lists only in-frame clones, some missing. The top ten clones hold about 4.5% of a sample with around 91,000 clones, around 78% of them seen once. Sequenced: PBMCs. The receptor source for this set is a male donor in good health and CMV-seropositive. Both conserved end residues are part of each CDR3. A D gene is named only where the DNA matches it firmly.

v_gene,d_gene,j_gene,CDR3aa
TRBV19,NA,TRBJ1-2,CASSRGDYGYTF
TRBV5-1,NA,TRBJ1-2,CASSLFAVLYGYTF
TRBV19,NA,TRBJ2-2,CASSISRANTGELFF
TRBV19,NA,TRBJ1-6,CASMMAVNNSPLHF
TRBV7-3,TRBD1,TRBJ1-1,CASSPGTGGMNTEAFF
TRBV28,NA,TRBJ1-2,CASSLGGAYGYTF
TRBV6-1,NA,TRBJ1-2,CASSEGTPRTDYGYTF
TRBV27,NA,TRBJ2-7,CASSPTGSPYEQYF
TRBV6-5,TRBD2,TRBJ2-5,CASSPGLAASGTQYF
TRBV19,TRBD1,TRBJ2-7,CASSPTGTGYEQYF
TRBV9,TRBD1,TRBJ1-6,CASSGDRGFGVNSPLHF
TRBV11-2,NA,TRBJ2-1,CASSLVLRTVYNEQFF
TRBV4-1,NA,TRBJ2-3,CASLTQEGPTDTQYF
TRBV27,TRBD1,TRBJ1-2,CASSLVGQGYGYTF
TRBV9,NA,TRBJ1-1,CASSVPPGNTEAFF
TRBV5-6,NA,TRBJ2-7,CASRYVGQSSYEQYF
TRBV4-1,TRBD1,TRBJ2-2,CASSPYDGQGSAGELFF
TRBV5-1,NA,TRBJ2-4,CASSLPTGMNIQYF
TRBV6-6,TRBD1,TRBJ1-2,CASRRDRGNYGYTF
TRBV28,NA,TRBJ1-5,CASSLGGPQHF
TRBV19,NA,TRBJ2-5,CASSTRRLQETQYF
TRBV4-1,NA,TRBJ1-6,CASSPGTDGGDSPLHF